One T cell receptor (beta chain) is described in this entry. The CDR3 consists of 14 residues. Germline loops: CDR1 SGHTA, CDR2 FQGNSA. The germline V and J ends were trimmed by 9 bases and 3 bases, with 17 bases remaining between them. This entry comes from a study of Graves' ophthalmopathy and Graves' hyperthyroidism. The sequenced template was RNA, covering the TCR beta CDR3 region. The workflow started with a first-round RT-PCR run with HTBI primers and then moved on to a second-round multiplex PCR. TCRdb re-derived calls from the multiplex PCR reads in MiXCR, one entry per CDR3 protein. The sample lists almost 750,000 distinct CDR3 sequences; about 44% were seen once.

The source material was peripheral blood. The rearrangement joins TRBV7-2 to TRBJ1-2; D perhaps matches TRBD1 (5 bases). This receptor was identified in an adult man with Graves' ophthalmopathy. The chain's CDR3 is CASSQKGRYYGYTF. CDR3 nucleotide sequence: TGTGCCAGTAGCCAAAAGGGGAGGTACTATGGCTACACCTTC.